Below are 9 T cell receptor beta chains sequenced from a single sample in a study of blood T cell repertoires in COVID-19 (dated by TCRdb to 2019 to 2021). The library was generated by the immunoSEQ multiplex PCR assay. TCRdb stores this immuneACCESS table with in-frame sequences only. Part of the clones is absent; in the studies checked, under half of the shortfall reflects unresolved V genes, and no reason is known for the rest. The sample table records some 170,000 clones; approximately 88% of these occur just once. The biggest ten clones account for roughly 9.2% of the sample. The source material was peripheral blood. The origin of the receptors is a woman of 80 years or more with active or convalescent COVID-19.

This sequence joins TRBV28 and TRBJ1-2; no firm D call. The germline V and J ends were trimmed by 5 bases and 5 bases, with 24 bases remaining between them. Germline assignment: CDR1 MDHEN and CDR2 SYDVKM. This CDR3 spans 17 amino acids. The CDR3 coding sequence is TGTGCCAGCAGTCCACTGGGGAGCCTCGGGGTACGGTATGGCTACACCTTC. This sequence encodes CASSPLGSLGVRYGYTF.

J is TRBJ1-2 and V is TRBV6-5; TRBD1 might be the D (6 bases). The CDR3 is made up of 13 amino acids. The germline V gene encodes CDR1 MNHEY and CDR2 SVGAGI. The V end lost 6 bases, the J end lost 4 bases, and 12 bases lay between the germline ends. The CDR3 protein is CASRYTGLYGYTF. The CDR3 nucleotides are TGTGCCAGCAGATATACAGGGCTCTATGGCTACACCTTC.

The rearrangement uses TRBV30 and TRBJ1-4; perhaps TRBD1 as D (6 bases). V lost 3 bases and J 8 bases, leaving 16 bases between the germline ends. The CDR3 contains 14 residues. Germline V gene data show CDR1 as GTSNPN and CDR2 as SVGIG (reference sequence). In nucleotides, the CDR3 is TGTGCCTGGAGCGTCCGGGACAAAAGGGAAAAACTGTTTTTT. Encoded protein: CAWSVRDKREKLFF.

The V call is TRBV12-3 or TRBV12-4, the J call TRBJ1-3; 7 bases agree with TRBD1. V shed 6 bases and J 5 bases; nucleotides not matched to a gene: 4. This CDR3 comprises 13 residues. The CDR3 loop is CASSTGQRNTIYF. The CDR3 nucleotides read TGTGCCAGCAGCACGGGACAGAGAAACACCATATATTTT.

In this sample, this clone turned up once. CDR3 DNA: TGTGCCAGCAGCCTCCCCCGCGGGTCCAGCGGGGAGCTGTTTTTT. Its translation: CASSLPRGSSGELFF. The V call is TRBV6-2 or TRBV6-3, the J call TRBJ2-2; a possible D gene is TRBD2 (5 bases). CDR3 size: 15 residues. Germline V lookup: CDR1 MNHEY, CDR2 SVGEGT. V lost 6 bases to trimming and J lost 7 bases, with 18 bases between them.

CDR3 DNA: TGTGCCAGCAGCTTCGGACTAAATAGTGAGCAGTTCTTC. This translates into CASSFGLNSEQFF. The chain links TRBV7-9 to TRBJ2-1, with a possible D match to TRBD2 (6 bases). V gave up 3 bases and J gave up 9 bases, with 12 bases separating them. Germline CDR1 reads SEHNR; CDR2 reads FQNEAQ (reference sequence). The CDR3 is made up of 13 amino acids.

The V and J genes are TRBV14 and TRBJ2-7; 7 bases agree with TRBD1. J lost 3 bases, V lost 0 bases, and 8 bases had no gene match. Germline V gene sequence: CDR1 SGHDN, CDR2 FVKESK. The CDR3 is made up of 16 amino acids. The CDR3 DNA reads as TGTGCCAGCAGCCAAGACCAAGGGACAGCCCACTACGAGCAGTACTTC. It translates to CASSQDQGTAHYEQYF.

This sequence joins TRBV5-1 and TRBJ2-6; 7 bases are a match to TRBD1. Germline loops: CDR1 SGHRS, CDR2 YFSETQ. Germline trimming cut 0 bases from V and 4 bases from J; bases unmatched to any gene: 10. The CDR3 sequence is 18 residues long. The CDR3 DNA sequence: TGCGCCAGCAGCTTGGGAGGAACAGGGGCGCGAGGGGCCAACGTCCTGACTTTC. This encodes CASSLGGTGARGANVLTF.

The V call is TRBV4-3, the J call TRBJ1-4, with D perhaps matching TRBD1 (5 bases). The V end lost 0 bases, the J end lost 7 bases, and 12 bases lay between the germline ends. The CDR3 length is 15 residues. Per germline, CDR1 LGHNA and CDR2 YSLEER. CDR3 sequence: CASSQEGAGGEKLFF. CDR3 DNA: TGCGCCAGCAGCCAAGAGGGCGCCGGGGGTGAAAAACTGTTTTTT.